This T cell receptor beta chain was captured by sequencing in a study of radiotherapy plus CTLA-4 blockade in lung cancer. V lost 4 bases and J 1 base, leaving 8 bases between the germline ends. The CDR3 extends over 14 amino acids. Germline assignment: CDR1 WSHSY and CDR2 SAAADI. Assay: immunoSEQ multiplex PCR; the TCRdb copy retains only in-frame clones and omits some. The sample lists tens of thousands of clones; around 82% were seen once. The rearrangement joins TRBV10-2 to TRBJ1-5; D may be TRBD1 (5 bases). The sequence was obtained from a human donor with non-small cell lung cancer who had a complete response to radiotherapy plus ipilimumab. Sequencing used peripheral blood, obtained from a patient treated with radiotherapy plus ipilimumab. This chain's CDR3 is CASSAGHSNQPQHF. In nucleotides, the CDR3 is TGCGCCAGCAGTGCCGGACACAGCAATCAGCCCCAGCATTTT.